Following are 9 T cell receptor beta chains from one sample sequenced in a study of T cell responses to AZD1222 COVID-19 vaccine. Data came from immunoSEQ multiplex PCR; TCRdb stores just in-frame clones and leaves some out. The sample includes fewer than 200,000 clones, approximately 94% of them seen just once. Material: peripheral blood, obtained 28 days after the second dose of the MenACWY control vaccine. The receptors were sampled from an adult who received the MenACWY meningococcal vaccine as a control.

CDR3 coding DNA: TGTGCCAGCAGTTCTCTAGGGCAGGCACGGCAGCCCCAGCATTTT. It specifies CASSSLGQARQPQHF. The V and J genes are TRBV28 and TRBJ1-5; no clear D. CDR3 length: 15 residues. Per the germline V gene, CDR1 is MDHEN and CDR2 is SYDVKM. V was shortened by 4 bases and J by 7 bases, with 17 bases between the two germline ends.

CDR3 loop: CASTSTGGGTEAFF. For the CDR3, the DNA is TGTGCCAGTACCTCGACAGGGGGGGGCACTGAAGCTTTCTTT. The chain couples TRBV19 to TRBJ1-1, with 9 positions matching TRBD1. J gave up 4 bases and V 7 bases, and 7 bases lay outside the gene matches. Per the germline V gene, CDR1 is LNHDA and CDR2 is SQIVND (reference sequence). CDR3 length equals 14 residues.

V gene TRBV2 combines with J gene TRBJ2-1; 9 bases align to TRBD1. CDR1 and CDR2 (germline): SNHLY, FYNNEI. V trimming: 3 bases; J trimming: 9 bases; junction bases outside the gene matches: 9. This CDR3 has 15 amino acids. The CDR3 DNA is TGTGCCAGCAGTGAGGTGGGACAGGGCAGGGGTGAGCAGTTCTTC. Translation gives CASSEVGQGRGEQFF.

This chain joins TRBV5-1 and TRBJ2-3; D is unclear. Germline V lookup: CDR1 SGHRS, CDR2 YFSETQ. The CDR3 contains 13 residues. V lost 6 bases and J 4 bases, leaving 12 bases between the germline ends. The CDR3, as DNA: TGCGCCAGCAATGTAAGGGCCGCAGATACGCAGTATTTT. Translated, it gives CASNVRAADTQYF.

Remarks on this clone: Other nucleotide sequences from this sample produce the same CDR3. The CDR3: CASSLTGSYEQYF. In nucleotides, the CDR3 is TGTGCCAGCAGCTTGACCGGTTCCTACGAGCAGTACTTC. The J gene is TRBJ2-7, the V gene TRBV5-4; D unclear. Trimming removed 1 base from V and 1 base from J, with 6 bases in between. The CDR3 consists of 13 residues. Germline V CDR1 and CDR2: SGHNT, YYREEE (reference sequence).

As DNA, the CDR3 is TGTGCCAGCAGCTTAAACTTGTCACCCCTCCACTTT. Translation gives CASSLNLSPLHF. V gene TRBV7-2 combines with J gene TRBJ1-6; D is unclear. From germline, CDR1 is SGHTA and CDR2 FQGNSA. This CDR3 spans 12 amino acids. The germline V and J ends were trimmed by 2 bases and 10 bases, with 6 bases remaining between them.

The V gene is TRBV5-6, the J gene TRBJ1-1; D gene ambiguous. CDR3 length equals 13 residues. V lost 5 bases and J lost 1, with 9 bases in between. CDR1 SGHDT and CDR2 YYEEEE come from the germline V gene. The DNA of the CDR3 is TGTGCCAGCAGTCTACCCAGGAACACTGAAGCTTTCTTT. Translation: CASSLPRNTEAFF.

The rearrangement joins TRBV6-4 to TRBJ2-1; 9 bases are shared with TRBD1. With V trimmed by 5 bases and J by 1 base, 3 bases remained unmatched. The CDR3 is made up of 15 amino acids. The germline V gene encodes CDR1 MRHNA and CDR2 SNTAGT. The CDR3 loop is CASSRDRVSYNEQFF. In nucleotides, the CDR3 is TGTGCCAGCAGTCGGGACAGGGTGTCCTACAATGAGCAGTTCTTC.

The J gene is TRBJ1-1, the V gene TRBV20-1; D is undetermined. CDR1 is DFQATT, CDR2 SNEGSKA, per germline (reference sequence). Trimming took 3 bases from V and 0 from J, leaving 14 bases between them. CDR3 length: 15 residues. The CDR3, as DNA: TGCAGTGCTAGTTCTAGAGGGATCGTGAACACTGAAGCTTTCTTT. This gives the protein CSASSRGIVNTEAFF.